This TCR beta chain derives from a study of OX40 agonist ivuxolimab in advanced cancers. The germline CDR1 and CDR2 sequences are SGDLS and YYNGEE. The CDR3 totals 15 residues. Trimming took off 3 bases at V and 0 bases at J, with 10 bases between the two ends. Produced via immunoSEQ multiplex PCR; TCRdb's table is partial and in-frame only. This sample has over 35,000 clones, with roughly 90% found just once. The sequence was obtained from an adult with an advanced solid tumor such as melanoma, head and neck, liver or kidney cancer. J is TRBJ1-3 and V is TRBV9, with a weak D call TRBD1 (5 bases). The specimen was CD4+ or CD8+ T cells sorted from blood, collected in a trial of the OX40 agonist ivuxolimab. CDR3 residues: CASSASGSSGNTIYF. The CDR3, as DNA: TGTGCCAGCAGCGCCTCAGGGAGCTCTGGAAACACCATATATTTT.